One sample yielded the 22 T cell receptor beta chains listed below, sequenced in a study of shared clonotypes between healthy human individuals. Assay used: immunoSEQ multiplex PCR; TCRdb lists only in-frame clones, some missing. The data show about 480,000 clones, 60% to 80% seen once. The specimen was PBMCs. These receptors were collected from a woman aged 40-49 years in good health. Some clones in this sample may be carry-over from other donors' samples.

The chain is built from TRBV5-4 and TRBJ2-3, with D unclear. The CDR3 is made up of 12 amino acids. Trimming took 1 base from V and 5 from J, leaving 5 bases between them. CDR1 and CDR2 (germline): SGHNT, YYREEE (reference sequence). CDR3 nucleotides: TGTGCCAGCAGCTTGTACGGAGATACGCAGTATTTT. This encodes CASSLYGDTQYF. The full variable domain, with the rest looked up from reference TRBV5-4 and TRBJ2-3, is ETGVTQSPTHLIKTRGQQVTLRCSSQSGHNTVSWYQQALGQGPQFIFQYYREEENGRGNFPPRFSGLQFPNYSSELNVNALELDDSALYLCASSLYGDTQYFGPGTRLTVL.

The chain links TRBV12-2 to TRBJ1-1. TRBV12-2 is designated a pseudogene. The CDR3 covers 12 residues. CDR3 sequence: CASRLVRTEAFF. The CDR3, as DNA: TGTGCAAGTCGCTTAGTTCGAACTGAAGCTTTCTTT.

This chain uses TRBV5-1 with TRBJ2-7, with 7 bases that match TRBD1. The CDR3 has 13 amino acids. Germline trimming cut 7 bases from V and 3 bases from J; bases unmatched to any gene: 7. Germline CDR1 reads SGHRS; CDR2 reads YFSETQ. The chain's CDR3 is CASHRQGSYEQYF. The CDR3 nucleotides are TGCGCCAGCCACCGACAGGGTAGCTACGAGCAGTACTTC.

The chain carries TRBV28 and TRBJ1-4, with TRBD1 matching 7 bases. Germline-derived CDR1 and CDR2 are MDHEN and SYDVKM. The CDR3 loop spans 14 amino acids. Trimming cost V 5 bases and J 5 bases; bases outside gene matches: 5. Here the CDR3 DNA reads TGTGCCAGCAGTCCGACAGGGCTGAATGAAAAACTGTTTTTT. Residues: CASSPTGLNEKLFF.

This chain uses TRBV27 with TRBJ2-7, with D perhaps matching TRBD2 (6 bases). The V gene's germline CDR1 is MNHEY and CDR2 SMNVEV (reference sequence). Deletions cut 4 bases from V and 3 bases from J, with 16 bases between. The CDR3 is 15 residues long. The CDR3, as DNA: TGTGCCAGCAGTTCCGCCCGGTGGGGGGACTACGAGCAGTACTTC. Translated, it gives CASSSARWGDYEQYF.

This clone has more than one count but fewer than ten. The rearrangement uses TRBV9 and TRBJ1-1; a possible D gene is TRBD1 (5 bases). The length of the CDR3 is 14 residues. V lost 0 bases, J lost 4 bases, and 10 bases lay in between. CDR1 is SGDLS and CDR2 is YYNGEE in the germline V gene. The CDR3 DNA reads as TGTGCCAGCAGCGTAGCGGGGGTTGGCACTGAAGCTTTCTTT. Amino acids: CASSVAGVGTEAFF.

The chain couples TRBV29-1 to TRBJ2-2, with 11 bases fitting TRBD2. The CDR3 has 15 amino acids. The V gene's germline CDR1 is SQVTM and CDR2 ANQGSEA. After removal of 7 bases from V and 4 bases from J, the junction contained 8 bases not matched to a gene. This chain's CDR3 is CSASTSGSGTGELFF. The CDR3 DNA reads TGCAGCGCTTCCACTAGCGGGAGCGGCACCGGGGAGCTGTTTTTT.

This clone was detected many times. The chain recombines TRBV4-2 with TRBJ2-7, with D possibly being TRBD2 (6 bases). The V and J ends lost 0 bases and 2 bases respectively, with 14 bases between them. Per germline, CDR1 LGHNA and CDR2 YNFKEQ. The CDR3 contains 16 residues. This chain's CDR3 is CASSQDIGSGAYEQYF. As DNA, the CDR3 is TGTGCCAGCAGCCAAGATATCGGGAGTGGGGCCTACGAGCAGTACTTC.

The V call is TRBV27, the J call TRBJ2-7, with D possibly TRBD1 on 5 matching bases. Looked up from germline, CDR1 is MNHEY and CDR2 is SMNVEV (reference sequence). This CDR3 is built from 14 residues. V was trimmed by 7 bases and J by 2 bases, leaving 15 bases between them. The CDR3 region is CASKLTGEPYEQYF. CDR3 in DNA: TGTGCCAGCAAGCTTACAGGAGAACCCTACGAGCAGTACTTC.

This chain links TRBV7-2 with TRBJ2-2; 7 bases match TRBD1. Germline V gene lookup returns CDR1 SGHTA and CDR2 FQGNSA. The CDR3 contains 15 residues. J lost 7 bases, V lost 5 bases, and 10 bases had no gene match. The DNA for the CDR3 is TGTGCCAGCAGCAAGGGACAGATCTCGGACGGGGAGCTGTTTTTT. This codes for CASSKGQISDGELFF.

This clone was picked up a small number of times. The chain has TRBV1 and TRBJ2-7; TRBD2 reflects the table's D call only, with no check against the DNA. TRBV1 is a pseudogene locus. The length of the CDR3 is 14 residues. CDR3 protein: CTSSQDLVANEQYF. In DNA, the CDR3 is TGCACCAGCAGCCAAGATTTGGTAGCCAACGAGCAGTACTTC.

V gene TRBV30 combines with J gene TRBJ2-1, with D possibly matching TRBD2 (5 bases). The length of the CDR3 is 13 residues. The V end lost 3 bases, the J end lost 5 bases, and 11 bases lay between the germline ends. Germline V gene data show CDR1 as GTSNPN and CDR2 as SVGIG (reference sequence). CDR3 bases: TGTGCCTGGAGCTCGGGGTGGGACAATGAGCAGTTCTTC. Protein sequence: CAWSSGWDNEQFF.

The J gene is TRBJ2-1, the V gene TRBV7-9; TRBD2 matches at 12 bases. The germline V gene has CDR1 SEHNR and CDR2 FQNEAQ (reference sequence). The CDR3 sequence is 16 residues long. V lost 1 base and J lost 7; bases outside the gene matches: 5. In nucleotides, the CDR3 is TGTGCCAGCAGCTTAGATTCTAGCGGGAGGGTTAATGAGCAGTTCTTC. Translated: CASSLDSSGRVNEQFF. Supplemented by reference TRBV7-9 and TRBJ2-1, the full variable domain reads DTGVSQNPRHKITKRGQNVTFRCDPISEHNRLYWYRQTLGQGPEFLTYFQNEAQLEKSRLLSDRFSAERPKGSFSTLEIQRTEQGDSAMYLCASSLDSSGRVNEQFFGPGTRLTVL.

As concerns this clone: This specimen includes other DNA sequences encoding the same CDR3. This chain joins TRBV18 and TRBJ1-1; TRBD1 matches at 9 bases. CDR3 length equals 14 residues. Germline V gives CDR1 KGHSH, CDR2 LQKENI. Unmatched junction bases numbered 4, after V lost 3 bases and J lost 5 bases. CDR3 sequence reads: CASSPGQGWTEAFF. Here the CDR3 DNA reads TGTGCCAGCTCACCTGGACAGGGGTGGACTGAAGCTTTCTTT.

This chain joins TRBV5-5 and TRBJ2-1; maybe TRBD2 (6 bases). Germline lookup yields CDR1 SGHKS and CDR2 YYEKEE (reference sequence). The CDR3 has 13 amino acids. Deletions cut 4 bases from V and 5 bases from J, with 10 bases between. Written as DNA, the CDR3 is TGTGCCAGCAGCCGTAGACTAGACAATGAGCAGTTCTTC. Encoded protein: CASSRRLDNEQFF. The full variable domain, completed using reference TRBV5-5 and TRBJ2-1, is DAGVTQSPTHLIKTRGQQVTLRCSPISGHKSVSWYQQVLGQGPQFIFQYYEKEERGRGNFPDRFSARQFPNYSSELNVNALLLGDSALYLCASSRRLDNEQFFGPGTRLTVL.

The gene calls are TRBV7-9 and TRBJ2-1; D is possibly TRBD1 (5 bases). The CDR3 contains 15 residues. The V end was cut by 6 bases, the J end by 6 bases, with 18 bases between. The germline V gene encodes CDR1 SEHNR and CDR2 FQNEAQ (reference sequence). The DNA for the CDR3 is TGTGCCAGCAGAGTGGGTCAGGGTCCTGTCAATGAGCAGTTCTTC. This encodes CASRVGQGPVNEQFF.

This clone was seen once. The chain uses TRBV10-1 and TRBJ2-1; D is perhaps TRBD1 or TRBD2 (5 bases each). The CDR3 runs to 15 residues. Germline V gene sequence: CDR1 WNHNN, CDR2 SYGVQD (reference sequence). Between the trimmed V and J ends, which lost 0 bases and 2 bases, there was a span of 8 bases. Here the CDR3 DNA reads TGCGCCAGCAGTGAGTCTAGGGGAGCCTACAATGAGCAGTTCTTC. Residues: CASSESRGAYNEQFF.

This sequence joins TRBV7-2 and TRBJ2-3; a possible D gene is TRBD1 (5 bases). V was clipped by 2 bases and J by 0 bases, with 9 bases between them. CDR3 length: 15 amino acids. In germline, CDR1 is SGHTA, CDR2 FQGNSA. CDR3 sequence reads: CASSLLGASTDTQYF. The DNA of the CDR3 is TGTGCCAGCAGCTTATTAGGGGCTAGCACAGATACGCAGTATTTT.

About this clone: At one boundary the junction diverges from the germline segment, which might be a read error. In the same sample, other DNA sequences code for this CDR3. The chain employs TRBV11-2 and TRBJ2-7, with D maybe TRBD1 (6 bases). Germline values: CDR1 SGHAT, CDR2 FQNNGV. The CDR3 consists of 15 residues. CDR3 in amino acids: CASSLAGTTWDEQYF. DNA for the CDR3: TGCGCCAGCAGCCTAGCTGGGACAACTTGGGACGAGCAGTACTTC.

The chain couples TRBV5-5 to TRBJ1-2, with D perhaps TRBD1 (6 bases). Trimming cost V 0 bases and J 4 bases, with 10 bases left between them. Per the germline V gene, CDR1 is SGHKS and CDR2 is YYEKEE (reference sequence). This CDR3 is 14 amino acids long. The chain's CDR3 is CASSLEQGVYGYTF. CDR3 in DNA: TGTGCCAGCAGCTTGGAACAGGGTGTCTATGGCTACACCTTC.

CDR3 protein: CASSPLGRAGETQYF. CDR3 nucleotides: TGTGCCAGCAGCCCTCTTGGGAGGGCCGGGGAGACCCAGTACTTC. V and J are TRBV11-2 and TRBJ2-5, with 7 positions matching TRBD2. This CDR3 contains 15 residues. Germline V gene data show CDR1 as SGHAT and CDR2 as FQNNGV. Trimming removed 5 bases from V and 5 bases from J; junction bases left unmatched: 11. Combining the CDR3 with reference TRBV11-2 and TRBJ2-5 gives the whole variable domain EAGVAQSPRYKIIEKRQSVAFWCNPISGHATLYWYQQILGQGPKLLIQFQNNGVVDDSQLPKDRFSAERLKGVDSTLKIQPAKLEDSAVYLCASSPLGRAGETQYFGPGTRLLVL.

This chain connects TRBV5-4 to TRBJ1-1; a possible D gene is TRBD1 (6 bases). Germline loops: CDR1 SGHNT, CDR2 YYREEE (reference sequence). Trimming removed 5 bases from V and 0 bases from J, with 11 bases in between. This CDR3 spans 14 amino acids. The CDR3 reads CASRSGVLNTEAFF. CDR3 nucleotides: TGTGCCAGCAGATCAGGGGTTTTGAACACTGAAGCTTTCTTT.